Given below is one T cell receptor beta chain in context. There is no known antigen for this receptor. No base quality values were provided; no much bigger clone lies one nucleotide off. This entry belongs to a study of blood T cell repertoires in COVID-19 (dated by TCRdb to the early 2020s). Some background on the complete study: The collaborator samples originated in the United States, Italy and Spain and spanned the acute and convalescent phases of COVID-19. Samples were obtained from the ongoing ImmuneRACE study (first 160 participants) and from roughly 1,300 subjects provided by 6 global collaborators. The prospective study material was composed of cDNA or gDNA derived from T cells, B-cell-depleted T cells, or PBMCs. A de-identified subject ID, COVID-19 status, age in years and sex were almost always included in the sample metadata. The dataset comprised deeply sampled blood TCRbeta repertoires from subjects exposed to, actively infected with, or recovered from COVID-19. Where available, HLA class I and class II types were obtained from metadata supplied by the sample provider rather than from assay-based typing. The repertoires were released in a freely available public database intended as a resource for research on the immune response to SARS-CoV-2. What the research found in general, with its limitations: How much clinical and demographic metadata was included differed by source and by participant, and the metadata was provided uncurated.

TCRbeta CDR3 regions were amplified from genomic DNA using the immunoSEQ Assay, a bias-controlled multiplex PCR. The source study handled its data this way. Nucleated cell counts per sample were estimated from amplification of reference gene primers within the assay. To quantify the absolute abundance of each unique TCRbeta CDR3 rearrangement, sequence reads were collapsed and filtered. Productive Simpson clonality was computed per sample as the square root of Simpson's diversity index over productive rearrangements. The immuneACCESS repertoire file appears here via TCRdb, limited to in-frame rearrangements. These files lack a portion of the clones; in checked studies, under half of the deficit traces to unresolved V genes, and the cause of the others is not known. From that table come the V and J calls and clone size; the DNA was used to work out D and trimming. This sample gives 70,000 or so clones in total; about 90% of them show up just once. The top ten constitute about 17% of the sample.

In Seattle, one collaborating source enrolled patients while the infection was active and tracked those patients longitudinally over the course of disease. Whole blood was collected in K2EDTA tubes by collaborating institutions according to the institutions' own protocols. Collaborator samples were shipped for TCRbeta analysis as frozen whole blood, isolated PBMCs, or DNA extracted from either sample type. Inclusive of the bounding cysteine and phenylalanine, the CDR3 is 14 residues long. The retained sequence is limited to the CDR3, 42 bases, with the frame set at the first base. Based on the germline V gene, the CDR1 and CDR2 sequences are MNHNS and SASEGT. V and J lose 2 bases and 3 bases, and a span of 8 bases separates them.

This receptor chain uses TRBV6-1 and TRBJ2-1; D gene: possibly TRBD1, on 6 matching bases. Material: peripheral blood. The TCR sequence derives from a man aged 35 to 55 with COVID-19, enrolled during active disease. The nucleotides read TGTGCCAGCAGTGAAAGCAGGGGCTACAATGAGCAGTTCTTC. It codes for CASSESRGYNEQFF.